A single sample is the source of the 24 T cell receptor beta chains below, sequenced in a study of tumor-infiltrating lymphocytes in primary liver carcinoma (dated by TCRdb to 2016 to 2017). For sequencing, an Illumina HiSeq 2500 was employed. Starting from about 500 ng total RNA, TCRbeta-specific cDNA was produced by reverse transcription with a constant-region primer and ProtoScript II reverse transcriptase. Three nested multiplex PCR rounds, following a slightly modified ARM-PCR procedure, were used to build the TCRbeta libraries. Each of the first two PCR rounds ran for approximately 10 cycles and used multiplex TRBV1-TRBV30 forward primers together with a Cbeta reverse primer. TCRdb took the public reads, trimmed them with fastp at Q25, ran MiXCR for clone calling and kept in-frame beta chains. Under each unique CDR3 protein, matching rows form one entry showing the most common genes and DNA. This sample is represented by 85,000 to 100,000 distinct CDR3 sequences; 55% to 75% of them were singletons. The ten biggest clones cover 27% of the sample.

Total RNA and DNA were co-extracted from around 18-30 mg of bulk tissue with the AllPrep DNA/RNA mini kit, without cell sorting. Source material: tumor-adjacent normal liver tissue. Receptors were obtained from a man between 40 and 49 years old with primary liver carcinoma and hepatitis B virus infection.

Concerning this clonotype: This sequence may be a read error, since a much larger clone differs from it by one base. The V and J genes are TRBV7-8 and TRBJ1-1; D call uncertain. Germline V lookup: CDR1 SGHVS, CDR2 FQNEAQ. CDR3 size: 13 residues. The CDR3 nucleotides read TGTACCAGCAGCTTTCCAGGGAACACTGAAGCTTTCTTT. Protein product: CTSSFPGNTEAFF.

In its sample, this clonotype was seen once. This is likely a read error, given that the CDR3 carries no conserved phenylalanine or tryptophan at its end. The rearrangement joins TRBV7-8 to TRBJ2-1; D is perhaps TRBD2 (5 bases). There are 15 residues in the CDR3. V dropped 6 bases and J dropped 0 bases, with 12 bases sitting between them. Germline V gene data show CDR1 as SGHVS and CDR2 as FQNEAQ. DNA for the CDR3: TGTGCCAGCAGACCGGCGAGCGGCTCCTACAATGAGCAGTTCTTA. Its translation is CASRPASGSYNEQFL.

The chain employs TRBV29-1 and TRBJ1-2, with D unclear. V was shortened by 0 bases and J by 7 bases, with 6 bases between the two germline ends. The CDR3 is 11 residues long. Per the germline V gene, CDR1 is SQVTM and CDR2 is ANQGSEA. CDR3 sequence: CSVEDQCGYTF. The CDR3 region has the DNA TGCAGCGTTGAAGACCAGTGTGGCTACACCTTC.

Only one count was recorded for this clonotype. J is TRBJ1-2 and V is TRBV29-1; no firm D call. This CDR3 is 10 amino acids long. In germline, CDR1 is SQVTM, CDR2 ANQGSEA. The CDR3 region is CNAVSGGYTF. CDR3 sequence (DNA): TGCAATGCCGTCTCTGGTGGCTACACCTTC.

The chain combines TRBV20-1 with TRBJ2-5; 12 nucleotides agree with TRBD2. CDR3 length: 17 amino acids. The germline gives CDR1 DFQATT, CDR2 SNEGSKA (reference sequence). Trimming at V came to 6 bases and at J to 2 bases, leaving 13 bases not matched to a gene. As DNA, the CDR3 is TGCAGTGCAGAATTTGGGACTAGCGGGCAGACACAAGAGACCCAGTACTTC. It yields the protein CSAEFGTSGQTQETQYF.

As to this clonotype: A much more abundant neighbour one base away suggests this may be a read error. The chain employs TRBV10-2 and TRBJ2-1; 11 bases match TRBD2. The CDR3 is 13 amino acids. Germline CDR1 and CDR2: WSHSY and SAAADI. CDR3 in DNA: TGCGCCAGCACTAGCGGGGGGTACAATGAGCAGTTGTTC. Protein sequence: CASTSGGYNEQLF.

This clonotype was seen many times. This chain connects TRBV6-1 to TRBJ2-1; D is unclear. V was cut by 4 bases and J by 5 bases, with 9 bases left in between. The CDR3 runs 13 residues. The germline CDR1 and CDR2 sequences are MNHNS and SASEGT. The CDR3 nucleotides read TGTGCCAGCAGTGGAGGCCTCCACAATGAGCAGTTCTTC. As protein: CASSGGLHNEQFF.

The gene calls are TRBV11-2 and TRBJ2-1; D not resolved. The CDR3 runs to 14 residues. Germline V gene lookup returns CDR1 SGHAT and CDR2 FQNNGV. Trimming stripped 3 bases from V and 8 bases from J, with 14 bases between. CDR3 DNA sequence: TGTGCCAGCAGCTTTGTAGGGTTGTACTATGAGCAGTTCTTC. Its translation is CASSFVGLYYEQFF. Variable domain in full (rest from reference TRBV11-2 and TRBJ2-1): EAGVAQSPRYKIIEKRQSVAFWCNPISGHATLYWYQQILGQGPKLLIQFQNNGVVDDSQLPKDRFSAERLKGVDSTLKIQPAKLEDSAVYLCASSFVGLYYEQFFGPGTRLTVL.

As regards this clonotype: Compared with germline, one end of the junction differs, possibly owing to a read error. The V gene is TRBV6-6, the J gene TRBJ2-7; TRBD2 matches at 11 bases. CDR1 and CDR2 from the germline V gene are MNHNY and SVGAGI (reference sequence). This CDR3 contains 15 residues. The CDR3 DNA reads TGTACCAGCAGTCATATGGGGCTAGCGGGAGGCGAGCAGTACTTC. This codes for CTSSHMGLAGGEQYF.

CDR3 amino acids: CASSSIMTLYEQYF. In DNA, the CDR3 is TGTGCCAGCAGCTCGATAATGACCCTCTACGAGCAGTACTTC. The chain links TRBV28 to TRBJ2-7; no definite D call. Trimming stripped 6 bases from V and 3 bases from J, with 15 bases between. This CDR3 comprises 14 residues. The germline V gene has CDR1 MDHEN and CDR2 SYDVKM.

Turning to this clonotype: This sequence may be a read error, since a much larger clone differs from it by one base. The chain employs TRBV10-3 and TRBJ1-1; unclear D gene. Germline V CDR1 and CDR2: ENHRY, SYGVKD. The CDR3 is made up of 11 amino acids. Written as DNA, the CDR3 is TGTGCCATCGGTGAGAACACTGAAGCTTTCTTT. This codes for CAIGENTEAFF.

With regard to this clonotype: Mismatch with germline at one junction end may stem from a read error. The CDR3, as DNA: TGCGCCACCTTTTGGGGCCCTCCCGACGGGGAAGCTTTCTTT. Translation: CATFWGPPDGEAFF. This chain joins TRBV10-3 and TRBJ1-1; D may be TRBD1 (5 bases). The V gene's germline CDR1 is ENHRY and CDR2 SYGVKD. The CDR3 runs to 14 residues.

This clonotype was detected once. The CDR3 DNA reads as TGTGCCAGCAGGACAGGTGGCAAAACTGAAGCTTTCTTT. Protein product: CASRTGGKTEAFF. The chain uses TRBV7-8 and TRBJ1-1; tentatively, D is TRBD1 (6 bases). Trimming took 6 bases from V and 5 from J, leaving 13 bases between them. The germline CDR1 and CDR2 sequences are SGHVS and FQNEAQ. The CDR3 is 13 residues long.

DNA for the CDR3: TGCGCCAGCAGTAGTCTAGCGGGAAAGGACACAGATACGCAGTATTTT. Amino acid sequence: CASSSLAGKDTDTQYF. V usage is TRBV5-1 and J usage is TRBJ2-3; 9 bases fit TRBD2. The CDR3 runs to 16 residues. The germline V gene has CDR1 SGHRS and CDR2 YFSETQ. The V gene end was trimmed by 5 bases and the J gene end by 2 bases; junction bases not matched to a gene: 9.

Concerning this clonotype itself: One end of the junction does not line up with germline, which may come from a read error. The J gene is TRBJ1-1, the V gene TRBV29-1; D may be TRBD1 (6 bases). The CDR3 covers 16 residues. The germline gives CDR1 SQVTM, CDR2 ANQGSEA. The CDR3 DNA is TGCAGCGATGGTGGGGCCAGGGACATTATGAACACTGAAGCTTTCTTC. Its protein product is CSDGGARDIMNTEAFF.

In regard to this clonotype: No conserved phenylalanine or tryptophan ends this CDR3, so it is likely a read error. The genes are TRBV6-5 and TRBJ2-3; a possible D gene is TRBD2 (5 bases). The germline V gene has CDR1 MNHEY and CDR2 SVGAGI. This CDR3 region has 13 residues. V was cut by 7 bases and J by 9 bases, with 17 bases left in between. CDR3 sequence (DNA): TGTGCCAGCACCCGCCCTCCCGGAGGAACGCAGTATATT. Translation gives CASTRPPGGTQYI.

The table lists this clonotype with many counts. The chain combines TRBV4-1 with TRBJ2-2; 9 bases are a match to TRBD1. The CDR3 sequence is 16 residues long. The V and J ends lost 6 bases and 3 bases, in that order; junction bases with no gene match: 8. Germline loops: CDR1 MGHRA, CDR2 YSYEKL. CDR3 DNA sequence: TGCGCCAGCAGGCCTACGGGACAGGGCGACACCGGGGAGCTGTTTTTT. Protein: CASRPTGQGDTGELFF.

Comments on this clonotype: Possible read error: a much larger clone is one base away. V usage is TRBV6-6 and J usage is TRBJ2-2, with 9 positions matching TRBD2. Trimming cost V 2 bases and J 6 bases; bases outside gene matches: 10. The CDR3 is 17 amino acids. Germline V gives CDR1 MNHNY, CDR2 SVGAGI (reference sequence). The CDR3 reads CASSYIEVSGSSGELFF. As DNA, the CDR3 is TGTGCCAGCAGTTACATCGAGGTTAGCGGGAGTTCCGGGGAGCTGTTTTTT.

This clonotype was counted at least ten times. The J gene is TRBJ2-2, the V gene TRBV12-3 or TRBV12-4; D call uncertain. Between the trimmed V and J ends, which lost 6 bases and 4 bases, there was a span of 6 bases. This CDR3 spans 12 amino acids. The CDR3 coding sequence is TGTGCCAGCAGCTGGAGCACCGGGGAGCTGTTTTTT. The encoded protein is CASSWSTGELFF.

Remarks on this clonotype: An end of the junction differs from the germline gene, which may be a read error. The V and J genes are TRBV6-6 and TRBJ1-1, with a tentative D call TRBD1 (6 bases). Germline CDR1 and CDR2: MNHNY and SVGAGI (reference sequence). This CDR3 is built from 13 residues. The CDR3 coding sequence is TGTGTCAGCAGTGTGGGGGCAGACACAGAGGCTTTCTTT. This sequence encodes CVSSVGADTEAFF.

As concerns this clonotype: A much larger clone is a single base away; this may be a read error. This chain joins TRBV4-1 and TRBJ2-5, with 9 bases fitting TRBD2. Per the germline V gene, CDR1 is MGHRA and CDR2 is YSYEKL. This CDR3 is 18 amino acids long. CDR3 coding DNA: TGCGCCAACAGCCAAGATCTAGCGGGACGCTCCTCCAGAGAGACCCAATACTTC. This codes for CANSQDLAGRSSRETQYF.

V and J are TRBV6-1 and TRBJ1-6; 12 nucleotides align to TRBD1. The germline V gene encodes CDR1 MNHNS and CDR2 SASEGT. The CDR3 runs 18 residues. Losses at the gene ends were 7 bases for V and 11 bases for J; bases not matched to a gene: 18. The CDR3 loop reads CASKLGTGGVGGSTPLHF. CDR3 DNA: TGTGCCAGCAAGTTGGGGACAGGGGGCGTCGGTGGAAGTACACCCCTCCACTTT.

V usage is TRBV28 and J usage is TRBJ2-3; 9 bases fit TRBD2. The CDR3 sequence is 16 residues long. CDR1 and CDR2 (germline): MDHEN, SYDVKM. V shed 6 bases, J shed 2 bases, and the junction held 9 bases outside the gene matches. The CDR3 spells CASSERTSEATDTQYF. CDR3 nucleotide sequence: TGTGCCAGCAGCGAAAGGACTAGCGAGGCCACAGATACGCAGTATTTT. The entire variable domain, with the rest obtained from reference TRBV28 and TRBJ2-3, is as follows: DVKVTQSSRYLVKRTGEKVFLECVQDMDHENMFWYRQDPGLGLRLIYFSYDVKMKEKGDIPEGYSVSREKKERFSLILESASTNQTSMYLCASSERTSEATDTQYFGPGTRLTVL.

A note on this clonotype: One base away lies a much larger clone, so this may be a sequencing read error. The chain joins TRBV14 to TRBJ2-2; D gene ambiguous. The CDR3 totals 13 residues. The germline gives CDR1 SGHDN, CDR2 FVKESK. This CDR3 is CTSSHSHTGELFF. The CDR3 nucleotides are TGTACCAGCAGCCATTCGCACACCGGGGAGCTGTTTTTT.